The 20 T cell receptor beta chains below were found in one sample sequenced in a study of blood T cells in healthy people across ages. Then a second PCR, running roughly 7 to 11 cycles, was carried out with a sample-barcoded 5' primer and a J-beta primer mix. TCRdb independently ran MiXCR on the 5' RACE reads; one entry per CDR3 protein. The profile shows 550,000 to 700,000 distinct CDR3 sequences, about 26% of them singletons. The sample comprised blood. These receptors were obtained from a woman in her sixties or seventies in good health.

V and J are TRBV20-1 and TRBJ2-7; D may be TRBD1 (8 bases). Trimming removed 2 bases at V and 2 bases at J, with 13 bases between. The CDR3 has 14 amino acids. Looked up from germline, CDR1 is DFQATT and CDR2 is SNEGSKA (reference sequence). As DNA, the CDR3 is TGCAGTGCTAGACGGACAGGGAGGGCCTACGAGCAGTACTTC. This translates into CSARRTGRAYEQYF.

The chain links TRBV12-3 or TRBV12-4 to TRBJ2-1, with 12 positions matching TRBD2. This CDR3 comprises 14 residues. Trimming removed 8 bases from V and 5 bases from J; junction bases left unmatched: 4. The CDR3 nucleotides read TGTGCCAGCGGAGGACTAGCGGGAAACAATGAGCAGTTCTTC. Its protein is CASGGLAGNNEQFF.

This clonotype was seen more than once but under ten times. The V and J genes are TRBV5-1 and TRBJ1-3; D might be TRBD1 (5 bases). Germline V gives CDR1 SGHRS, CDR2 YFSETQ. CDR3 length equals 15 residues. V was clipped by 2 bases and J by 0 bases, with 9 bases between them. Written as DNA, the CDR3 is TGCGCCAGCAGCTTTGCGGGGCCCTCTGGAAACACCATATATTTT. Translating it yields CASSFAGPSGNTIYF.

The chain combines TRBV7-3 with TRBJ1-1; D unclear. Germline CDR1 is SGHTA and CDR2 is FQGTGA. The CDR3 length is 11 residues. Deletions cut 9 bases from V and 11 bases from J, with 16 bases between. The CDR3: CARNGDPPAFF. CDR3 DNA sequence: TGTGCCAGAAACGGGGATCCCCCGGCTTTCTTT. The entire variable domain, with the rest obtained from reference TRBV7-3 and TRBJ1-1, is as follows: GAGVSQTPSNKVTEKGKYVELRCDPISGHTALYWYRQSLGQGPEFLIYFQGTGAADDSGLPNDRFFAVRPEGSVSTLKIQRTERGDSAVYLCARNGDPPAFFGQGTRLTVV.

The chain employs TRBV9 and TRBJ2-7, with 8 nucleotides matching TRBD2. From germline, CDR1 is SGDLS and CDR2 YYNGEE. The V segment lost 6 bases and the J segment 2 bases; nucleotides outside the gene matches: 7. This CDR3 comprises 14 residues. The CDR3, as DNA: TGTGCCAGCACCTTCCGGGGGGGGACCTACGAGCAGTACTTC. Translated, it gives CASTFRGGTYEQYF.

The chain employs TRBV18 and TRBJ1-2, with D unresolved. V gave up 2 bases and J gave up 8 bases, with 18 bases separating them. This CDR3 is built from 15 residues. Germline lookup yields CDR1 KGHSH and CDR2 LQKENI. The CDR3 nucleotides are TGTGCCAGCTCACCAGAAAGGGATGGTATCTACGGCTACACCTTC. It yields the protein CASSPERDGIYGYTF.

A few counts support this clonotype. CDR3 sequence: CASSQSVGVGELFF. DNA of the CDR3: TGTGCCAGCAGCCAATCGGTGGGGGTAGGGGAGCTGTTTTTT. The chain couples TRBV3-1 to TRBJ2-2, with D possibly called TRBD1 or TRBD2 (5 bases each). The CDR3 length is 14 residues. V gave up 2 bases and J gave up 8 bases, with 12 bases separating them. CDR1 is LGHDT and CDR2 is YNNKEL in the germline V gene (reference sequence).

The rearrangement joins TRBV20-1 to TRBJ2-1; 8 positions agree with TRBD2. Germline lookup yields CDR1 DFQATT and CDR2 SNEGSKA (reference sequence). This CDR3 has 14 amino acids. V shed 3 bases and J 5 bases; nucleotides not matched to a gene: 6. The CDR3 DNA follows: TGCAGTGCTAGCGGGAGGGCCGTCGACAATGAGCAGTTCTTC. This gives the protein CSASGRAVDNEQFF.

V gene TRBV25-1 combines with J gene TRBJ2-5; possibly TRBD1 for D (5 bases). Germline CDR1 is MGHDK and CDR2 is SYGVNS. The CDR3 consists of 15 residues. Trimming took 4 bases from V and 1 from J, leaving 13 bases between them. DNA for the CDR3: TGTGCCAGCAGTGTAAGCAGGGATCCCCAAGAGACCCAGTACTTC. It yields the protein CASSVSRDPQETQYF.

This clonotype was detected a few times. The gene calls are TRBV10-3 and TRBJ1-1, with a possible D match to TRBD1 (5 bases). This CDR3 contains 13 residues. Germline CDR1 ENHRY, CDR2 SYGVKD. Trimming took off 4 bases at V and 5 bases at J, with 11 bases between the two ends. The CDR3 region has the DNA TGTGCCATCAGTGCCCGGGGGGTTACTGAAGCTTTCTTT. Translated, it gives CAISARGVTEAFF.

The CDR3 DNA reads as TGTGCCAGCAGCCAAGGAGTCCCTGGTATCCAAGAGACCCAGTACTTC. Its translation is CASSQGVPGIQETQYF. This chain joins TRBV3-1 and TRBJ2-5; D is unclear. V lost 1 base and J 1 base, leaving 13 bases between the germline ends. The CDR3 is made up of 16 amino acids. Germline V CDR1 and CDR2: LGHDT, YNNKEL (reference sequence).

The CDR3 here is CASSLDAGASYEQYF. The CDR3 DNA reads as TGCGCCAGCAGCCTAGACGCGGGGGCCTCCTACGAGCAGTACTTC. The chain links TRBV5-1 to TRBJ2-7, with D possibly matching TRBD2 (7 bases). Trimming cost V 4 bases and J 0 bases, with 14 bases left between them. CDR3 size: 15 residues. Germline V lookup: CDR1 SGHRS, CDR2 YFSETQ.

This clonotype appeared a few times. The chain joins TRBV25-1 to TRBJ2-5, with a tentative D call TRBD1 (6 bases). The better agreement between TRBJ2-1 and the DNA end casts doubt on the J call. Germline assignment: CDR1 MGHDK and CDR2 SYGVNS. The CDR3 is made up of 13 amino acids. CDR3 amino acids: CASSQLRTASQFF. The DNA of the CDR3 is TGTGCCAGCAGTCAACTTAGGACAGCCAGTCAGTTCTTC.

This clonotype was counted only a few times. The chain joins TRBV14 to TRBJ2-1; 11 bases match TRBD1. J gave up 7 bases and V 5 bases, and 10 bases lay outside the gene matches. The CDR3 extends over 16 amino acids. Looked up from germline, CDR1 is SGHDN and CDR2 is FVKESK. CDR3 in DNA: TGTGCCAGCAGCGCGATCAGGACAGGGGGCAAGAATGAGCAGTTCTTC. This gives the protein CASSAIRTGGKNEQFF.

Only a few counts were recorded for this clonotype. This sequence joins TRBV7-8 and TRBJ2-7, with D perhaps assigned TRBD1 or TRBD2 (6 bases each). CDR1 and CDR2 from the germline V gene are SGHVS and FQNEAQ. The V end lost 7 bases, the J end lost 6 bases, and 13 bases lay between the germline ends. The CDR3 covers 12 residues. For the CDR3, the DNA is TGTGCCAGCACCAAGGGGGGAAGCGAGCAGTACTTC. It specifies CASTKGGSEQYF. Together with reference TRBV7-8 and TRBJ2-7, the CDR3 gives the full variable domain: GAGVSQSPRYKVAKRGQDVALRCDPISGHVSLFWYQQALGQGPEFLTYFQNEAQLDKSGLPSDRFFAERPEGSVSTLKIQRTQQEDSAVYLCASTKGGSEQYFGPGTRLTVT.

This sequence joins TRBV7-2 and TRBJ1-6, with D possibly being TRBD1 (6 bases). This CDR3 has 12 amino acids. The germline gives CDR1 SGHTA, CDR2 FQGNSA. Trimming stripped 5 bases from V and 10 bases from J, with 9 bases between. The CDR3 DNA is TGTGCCAGCAGCCACAGGGCGTCACCCCTCCACTTT. The encoded protein is CASSHRASPLHF.

The chain recombines TRBV29-1 with TRBJ2-3; the match to TRBD2 covers 11 bases. This CDR3 region has 17 residues. CDR1 is SQVTM and CDR2 is ANQGSEA in the germline V gene. J gave up 2 bases and V 4 bases, and 11 bases lay outside the gene matches. CDR3 bases: TGCAGCGTTGGGCTAGCGGGGGGCCGCCGGGCCACAGATACGCAGTATTTT. Protein product: CSVGLAGGRRATDTQYF.

This clonotype was seen more than once but under ten times. This chain uses TRBV6-5 with TRBJ1-1; D is unclear. Germline V gene data show CDR1 as MNHEY and CDR2 as SVGAGI. Trimming removed 8 bases at V and 9 bases at J, with 19 bases between. CDR3 size: 13 residues. The CDR3 coding sequence is TGTGCCAGCTCGAACACCCTATCCGACAAAGCTTTCTTT. This translates into CASSNTLSDKAFF.

This clonotype was detected only a few times. This chain joins TRBV5-1 and TRBJ1-2; TRBD1 aligns across 11 bases. With V trimmed by 4 bases and J by 1 base, 9 bases remained unmatched. CDR3 size: 17 residues. Looked up from germline, CDR1 is SGHRS and CDR2 is YFSETQ. CDR3 coding DNA: TGCGCCAGCAGCCCAGGGACAGGGGGACTCATTAACTATGGCTACACCTTC. Translated, it gives CASSPGTGGLINYGYTF.

The V gene is TRBV24-1, the J gene TRBJ2-3; D gene unclear. This CDR3 is 13 amino acids long. The V end was cut by 5 bases, the J end by 4 bases, with 9 bases between. Germline CDR1 reads KGHDR; CDR2 reads SFDVKD. CDR3 bases: TGTGCCACCAGTGCTCGAAGCGCAGATACGCAGTATTTT. Amino acid sequence: CATSARSADTQYF.